These 12 T cell receptor beta chains share one sample of origin, sequenced in a study of T cell repertoires in cytomegalovirus infection. In TCRdb, the reads were re-called with MiXCR into one record per CDR3 protein. Altogether around 770,000 distinct CDR3 sequences are present, under 35% being singletons, with the ten largest covering around 13%. Their antigens remain unidentified. Material: cultured CD8+ T cells from PBMCs, obtained from culture after CMV antigen stimulation. These receptors originate from a human donor in good health (CMV status not recorded). Some clones in this sample may be carry-over from other donors' samples.

The rearrangement links TRBV28 to TRBJ2-3; 8 bases match TRBD1. Per germline, CDR1 MDHEN and CDR2 SYDVKM. The CDR3 has 15 residues. V shed 2 bases and J 6 bases; nucleotides not matched to a gene: 7. CDR3 sequence (DNA): TGTGCCAGCAGTTTAACAGGGGGGCGTTACGATACGCAGTATTTT. It translates to CASSLTGGRYDTQYF.

This clonotype appeared once. The J gene is TRBJ2-3, the V gene TRBV12-3 or TRBV12-4, with TRBD2 matching over 11 bases. J was trimmed by 6 bases and V by 6 bases; bases with no gene match: 8. The CDR3 extends over 15 amino acids. CDR3 DNA: TGTGCCAGCAGCACGGGACTAGCGGTGGGGGATACGCAGTATTTT. It is translated as CASSTGLAVGDTQYF.

The J gene is TRBJ1-2, the V gene TRBV12-3 or TRBV12-4, with 9 nucleotides matching TRBD1. V lost 5 bases, J lost 3 bases, and 13 bases stayed unmatched. The CDR3 has 17 amino acids. In nucleotides, the CDR3 is TGTGCCAGCAGTCGGAATAGGGACAGGGACGACTACTATGGCTACACCTTC. It encodes CASSRNRDRDDYYGYTF.

The chain combines TRBV25-1 with TRBJ1-2, with 7 bases lining up with TRBD1. Germline V gene lookup returns CDR1 MGHDK and CDR2 SYGVNS. CDR3 length: 11 residues. V lost 8 bases to trimming and J lost 8 bases; unmatched junction nucleotides: 5. CDR3 sequence: CASQQGMGYTF. CDR3 sequence (DNA): TGTGCCAGCCAACAGGGGATGGGCTACACCTTC.

This clonotype was counted a few times. The genes are TRBV12-3 or TRBV12-4 and TRBJ2-4; D not certain. The CDR3 covers 14 residues. The V and J ends lost 10 bases and 4 bases respectively, with 17 bases between them. CDR3 protein: CATSPALGKNIQYF. CDR3 nucleotides: TGTGCCACCTCACCGGCGTTGGGAAAAAACATTCAGTACTTC.

The CDR3 loop reads CASSPLTGEETQYF. CDR3 DNA sequence: TGTGCCAGCAGTCCACTCACGGGAGAGGAGACCCAGTACTTC. This chain uses TRBV12-3 or TRBV12-4 with TRBJ2-5; D possibly corresponds to TRBD2 (6 bases). Trimming took 5 bases from V and 5 from J, leaving 15 bases between them. This CDR3 comprises 14 residues.

The sample holds a few counts of this clonotype. The chain is built from TRBV2 and TRBJ2-5, with TRBD1 identical over 8 bases. The CDR3 length is 15 residues. J gave up 3 bases and V 7 bases, and 10 bases lay outside the gene matches. Germline assignment: CDR1 SNHLY and CDR2 FYNNEI. This CDR3 is CASNSMDRVEETQYF. The CDR3 region has the DNA TGTGCCAGCAATAGCATGGACAGGGTGGAAGAGACCCAGTACTTC.

V gene TRBV9 combines with J gene TRBJ1-1; D call uncertain. Germline V lookup: CDR1 SGDLS, CDR2 YYNGEE. The CDR3 has 13 residues. Trimming cost V 3 bases and J 1 base, with 7 bases left between them. CDR3 sequence reads: CASSAHRNTEAFF. The CDR3 coding sequence is TGTGCCAGCAGCGCCCACAGGAACACTGAAGCTTTCTTT.

About this clonotype: With a much larger clone just one base away, this may be a read error. The chain carries TRBV7-2 and TRBJ2-5; TRBD2 matches 11 bases. The CDR3 extends over 15 amino acids. Losses at the gene ends were 7 bases for V and 5 bases for J; bases not matched to a gene: 9. Germline loops: CDR1 SGHTA, CDR2 FQGNSA. DNA for the CDR3: TGTGCCAGCATCCCCTGGACTAGCGGGTGGGAGACCCAGTACTTC. This sequence encodes CASIPWTSGWETQYF.

The CDR3 sequence is CASKILAGPHNEQFF. The CDR3 nucleotides are TGTGCCAGCAAAATACTAGCGGGGCCCCACAATGAGCAGTTCTTC. The chain combines TRBV12-3 or TRBV12-4 with TRBJ2-1; 10 bases are a match to TRBD2. The trim removed 7 bases at V and 5 bases at J, leaving 8 bases unmatched. The CDR3 length is 15 residues.

The V call is TRBV27, the J call TRBJ2-5, with TRBD2 matching over 13 bases. The J segment lost 3 bases and the V segment lost 5 bases, leaving 6 bases of the junction unmatched. Germline loops: CDR1 MNHEY, CDR2 SMNVEV (reference sequence). This CDR3 has 16 residues. This CDR3 reads CASSAPGLAGKETQYF. The CDR3 nucleotides are TGTGCCAGCAGTGCCCCGGGACTAGCGGGGAAAGAGACCCAGTACTTC.

The J gene is TRBJ1-2, the V gene TRBV7-9; TRBD1 is a possible D gene (6 bases). Between the trimmed V and J ends, which lost 5 bases and 8 bases, there was a span of 21 bases. The CDR3 loop spans 15 amino acids. Germline CDR1 SEHNR, CDR2 FQNEAQ (reference sequence). The CDR3 sequence is CASSATQGLLGGYTF. CDR3 sequence (DNA): TGTGCCAGCAGCGCCACACAGGGACTACTGGGGGGCTACACCTTC.